A single sample gave rise to the 27 T cell receptor beta chains below, sequenced in a study of blood T cell repertoires in COVID-19. Measured with immunoSEQ multiplex PCR; TCRdb has only the in-frame clones, and not every one. The sample has 120,000 or so clones, about 74% seen once. Sequenced input: peripheral blood. The source is a man in his 60s with acute or convalescent COVID-19.

V and J are TRBV6-2 or TRBV6-3 and TRBJ2-7, with TRBD2 matching over 10 bases. Trimming at V came to 5 bases and at J to 7 bases, leaving 8 bases not matched to a gene. Germline loops: CDR1 MNHEY, CDR2 SVGEGT. This CDR3 has 14 amino acids. The CDR3 protein is CASSDPGLAREQYF. The CDR3 DNA reads TGTGCCAGCAGTGATCCGGGACTAGCGCGGGAGCAGTACTTC.

This clone was picked up one time. The chain's CDR3 is CATSRDTRGSSLHF. The CDR3 nucleotides are TGTGCCACCAGCAGAGACACCAGAGGCTCATCCCTCCACTTT. The chain combines TRBV15 with TRBJ1-6; D unclear. Germline loops: CDR1 LNHNV, CDR2 YYDKDF (reference sequence). V lost 0 bases and J lost 14, with 14 bases in between. The CDR3 has 14 residues.

This CDR3 reads CASSSQQKEGGLNYGYTF. CDR3 DNA: TGTGCCAGCAGCTCCCAACAGAAGGAGGGGGGGCTCAACTATGGCTACACCTTC. V and J are TRBV7-2 and TRBJ1-2; the D gene is possibly TRBD1 (6 bases). Germline V gives CDR1 SGHTA, CDR2 FQGNSA. V shed 4 bases and J shed 2 bases, with 23 bases lying between them. This CDR3 region has 18 residues.

In DNA, the CDR3 is TGTGCCAGCAGCCTAGGACGGGAGTCGACCCAGTACTTC. This gives the protein CASSLGRESTQYF. This chain joins TRBV6-5 and TRBJ2-5; perhaps TRBD2 as D (6 bases). In germline, CDR1 is MNHEY, CDR2 SVGAGI. Deletions cut 6 bases from V and 7 bases from J, with 15 bases between. The CDR3 extends over 13 amino acids.

The chain recombines TRBV5-1 with TRBJ2-1; D is possibly TRBD1 (6 bases). The CDR3 runs 15 residues. Trimming cost V 5 bases and J 0 bases, with 12 bases left between them. The germline CDR1 and CDR2 sequences are SGHRS and YFSETQ. CDR3 DNA: TGCGCCAGCAGGGAGGACAGCGGCTCCTACAATGAGCAGTTCTTC. It is translated as CASREDSGSYNEQFF.

This chain uses TRBV24-1 with TRBJ2-3; TRBD2 matches 10 bases. The V segment lost 4 bases and the J segment 6 bases; nucleotides outside the gene matches: 6. The CDR3 is made up of 15 amino acids. Germline-derived CDR1 and CDR2 are KGHDR and SFDVKD. CDR3 sequence reads: CATSDPVAGGDTQYF. DNA of the CDR3: TGTGCCACCAGTGACCCCGTAGCGGGGGGTGATACGCAGTATTTT.

V and J are TRBV24-1 and TRBJ1-2; weak D call: TRBD1 (5 bases). The CDR3 loop spans 14 amino acids. Trimming took off 9 bases at V and 8 bases at J, with 21 bases between the two ends. From germline, CDR1 is KGHDR and CDR2 SFDVKD. The CDR3 DNA is TGTGCCACCTGGGACGGGGAGGCCCTATGGGGCTACACCTTC. Protein sequence: CATWDGEALWGYTF.

J is TRBJ1-1 and V is TRBV6-5, with D unclear. The CDR3 spans 15 residues. The germline V gene encodes CDR1 MNHEY and CDR2 SVGAGI. Trimming took 4 bases from V and 4 from J, leaving 16 bases between them. Here the CDR3 reads CASSLIQSRGTEAFF. DNA of the CDR3: TGTGCCAGCAGTTTAATCCAGTCAAGAGGCACTGAAGCTTTCTTT.

The chain recombines TRBV19 with TRBJ1-2, with D possibly matching TRBD1 (6 bases). This CDR3 has 13 residues. Trimming cost V 7 bases and J 4 bases, with 13 bases left between them. CDR1 LNHDA and CDR2 SQIVND come from the germline V gene (reference sequence). This chain's CDR3 is CASTAGAGYGYTF. For the CDR3, the DNA is TGTGCCAGTACTGCGGGGGCTGGCTATGGCTACACCTTC.

V is TRBV5-4 and J is TRBJ2-1; TRBD2 might be the D (6 bases). This CDR3 has 16 residues. The ends were cut back, 0 bases at V and 3 bases at J, with 13 bases in the middle. CDR1 and CDR2 (germline): SGHNT, YYREEE (reference sequence). The CDR3 here is CASSLGWRGSYNEQFF. CDR3 bases: TGTGCCAGCAGCTTGGGTTGGCGGGGTAGCTACAATGAGCAGTTCTTC.

The chain has TRBV27 and TRBJ2-3; a possible D gene is TRBD1 (7 bases). Germline V gene sequence: CDR1 MNHEY, CDR2 SMNVEV (reference sequence). V dropped 4 bases and J dropped 0 bases, with 14 bases sitting between them. The CDR3 is 16 amino acids. For the CDR3, the DNA is TGTGCCAGCAGTTCCCTCAGGGGGGCTAGCACAGATACGCAGTATTTT. It yields the protein CASSSLRGASTDTQYF.

The rearrangement uses TRBV4-1 and TRBJ2-2; TRBD2 agrees at 7 bases. The CDR3 contains 17 residues. Germline-derived CDR1 and CDR2 are MGHRA and YSYEKL. V was pared by 0 bases and J by 0 bases, with 4 bases of the junction left unmatched. The CDR3 here is CASSQDSAGANTGELFF. The CDR3 DNA reads TGCGCCAGCAGCCAAGATTCCGCGGGGGCGAACACCGGGGAGCTGTTTTTT.

This chain links TRBV3-1 (or the pseudogene TRBV3-2) with TRBJ1-2; 7 bases are shared with TRBD1. The CDR3 covers 13 residues. Germline-derived CDR1 and CDR2 are LGHDT and YNNKEL (reference sequence). The ends lost 6 bases at V and 2 bases at J; junction bases unmatched: 3. The CDR3 protein is CASSLQGNYGYTF. The DNA of the CDR3 is TGTGCCAGCAGTTTACAGGGGAACTATGGCTACACCTTC.

The chain employs TRBV6-5 and TRBJ2-1; TRBD1 matches at 9 bases. The CDR3 contains 14 residues. The germline V gene has CDR1 MNHEY and CDR2 SVGAGI. Trimming removed 7 bases from V and 7 bases from J; junction bases left unmatched: 8. The chain's CDR3 is CASTTGGQWNEQFF. CDR3 sequence (DNA): TGTGCCAGCACCACAGGGGGCCAGTGGAATGAGCAGTTCTTC.

The genes are TRBV2 and TRBJ1-5, with 9 bases aligning to TRBD1. The CDR3 sequence is 14 residues long. Per the germline V gene, CDR1 is SNHLY and CDR2 is FYNNEI. V trimming: 7 bases; J trimming: 7 bases; junction bases outside the gene matches: 8. CDR3 in amino acids: CASIPDRGRQPQHF. The CDR3 coding sequence is TGTGCCAGCATTCCGGACAGGGGACGGCAGCCCCAGCATTTT.

In this sample, this clone is medium-sized. This sequence joins TRBV18 and TRBJ1-1, with TRBD1 as a possible D gene (5 bases). V shed 2 bases and J shed 14 bases, with 18 bases lying between them. This CDR3 has 13 amino acids. Germline loops: CDR1 KGHSH, CDR2 LQKENI. CDR3 coding DNA: TGTGCCAGCTCACCATCGGGGGAGCGGGCACCCTTCTTT. It encodes CASSPSGERAPFF.

This rearrangement joins TRBV18 to TRBJ1-1, with D unresolved. Germline CDR1 and CDR2: KGHSH and LQKENI. The CDR3 runs to 15 residues. With 5 bases removed from V and 3 bases from J, the gap between germline ends came to 16 bases. The DNA for the CDR3 is TGTGCCAGCTCAACCCGGACTGGCGGTGACACTGAAGCTTTCTTT. This codes for CASSTRTGGDTEAFF.

J is TRBJ2-5 and V is TRBV11-3; D may be TRBD1 (5 bases). The CDR3 extends over 15 amino acids. Trimming pared 5 bases from V and 3 bases from J, leaving 16 bases between. CDR1 is SGHNT and CDR2 is YENEEA in the germline V gene. The CDR3 DNA follows: TGTGCCAGCAGCGGAAGACAGAAAAGGGAAGAGACCCAGTACTTC. It encodes CASSGRQKREETQYF.

V is TRBV5-1 and J is TRBJ1-4; D is perhaps TRBD1 (5 bases). The CDR3 covers 16 residues. V was cut by 2 bases and J by 0 bases, with 11 bases left in between. Germline CDR1 is SGHRS and CDR2 is YFSETQ. CDR3 sequence reads: CASSFDSRATNEKLFF. Written as DNA, the CDR3 is TGCGCCAGCAGCTTTGACAGCCGCGCAACTAATGAAAAACTGTTTTTT.

The V gene is TRBV6-5, the J gene TRBJ2-1, with 7 positions matching TRBD2. Trimming cost V 6 bases and J 0 bases; bases outside gene matches: 5. Germline values: CDR1 MNHEY, CDR2 SVGAGI. The CDR3 sequence is 15 residues long. The CDR3, as DNA: TGTGCCAGCAGCAGCGGGGCTAGCTCCTACAATGAGCAGTTCTTC. Its protein is CASSSGASSYNEQFF.

This chain connects TRBV5-4 to TRBJ1-2, with D possibly matching TRBD1 (5 bases). Trimming removed 0 bases from V and 4 bases from J, with 10 bases in between. CDR3 size: 14 residues. The germline CDR1 and CDR2 sequences are SGHNT and YYREEE (reference sequence). The CDR3 DNA sequence: TGTGCCAGCAGCTTGGGGCAGGGTGCCTATGGCTACACCTTC. As protein: CASSLGQGAYGYTF.

This sequence joins TRBV7-6 and TRBJ2-7; D gene unclear. This CDR3 is built from 13 residues. Germline V gene data show CDR1 as SGHVS and CDR2 as FNYEAQ. Between the trimmed V and J ends, which lost 1 base and 3 bases, there was a span of 7 bases. DNA of the CDR3: TGTGCCAGCAGCTTAGGTCGGTACTACGAGCAGTACTTC. Residues: CASSLGRYYEQYF.

The rearrangement joins TRBV4-2 to TRBJ2-1, with TRBD2 matching over 12 bases. The CDR3 has 17 amino acids. Per germline, CDR1 LGHNA and CDR2 YNFKEQ. The V and J ends lost 7 bases and 6 bases, in that order; junction bases with no gene match: 13. The DNA for the CDR3 is TGTGCCAGCACTCCAAGGACTAGCGGGAACGCGGGCAATGAGCAGTTCTTC. This codes for CASTPRTSGNAGNEQFF.

This chain joins TRBV5-1 and TRBJ2-1, with 7 bases that match TRBD1. Per the germline V gene, CDR1 is SGHRS and CDR2 is YFSETQ. The CDR3 length is 16 residues. The V and J ends lost 5 bases and 3 bases, in that order; junction bases with no gene match: 11. CDR3 sequence: CASRPRQGSIYNEQFF. CDR3 DNA sequence: TGCGCCAGCAGACCTAGACAGGGCTCCATCTACAATGAGCAGTTCTTC. The full variable domain, in which reference TRBV5-1 and TRBJ2-1 provide the parts outside the CDR3, is KAGVTQTPRYLIKTRGQQVTLSCSPISGHRSVSWYQQTPGQGLQFLFEYFSETQRNKGNFPGRFSGRQFSNSRSEMNVSTLELGDSALYLCASRPRQGSIYNEQFFGPGTRLTVL.

The chain carries TRBV6-1 and TRBJ1-1, with D maybe TRBD1 (6 bases). V was trimmed by 1 base and J by 5 bases, leaving 8 bases between them. CDR3 length: 13 residues. Germline loops: CDR1 MNHNS, CDR2 SASEGT. The CDR3 is CASSEEGVTEAFF. CDR3 nucleotide sequence: TGTGCCAGCAGTGAAGAGGGGGTGACTGAAGCTTTCTTT.

The chain uses TRBV24-1 and TRBJ1-2, with 8 positions matching TRBD1. The CDR3 is 15 residues long. The junction had 6 bases not matched to a gene; V was cut back by 4 bases and J by 3 bases. The germline CDR1 and CDR2 sequences are KGHDR and SFDVKD. In nucleotides, the CDR3 is TGTGCCACCAGTGAACCCGGACAGGGTCACTATGGCTACACCTTC. Its protein is CATSEPGQGHYGYTF.

The chain is built from TRBV18 and TRBJ2-7; possible D gene TRBD2, 7 bases. V lost 3 bases, J lost 3 bases, and 15 bases lay in between. Germline CDR1 and CDR2: KGHSH and LQKENI. The CDR3 loop spans 15 amino acids. CDR3 nucleotides: TGTGCCAGCTCACCCGAAGGGGGGGAAAGCTACGAGCAGTACTTC. Amino acid sequence: CASSPEGGESYEQYF.